Shown below are 16 T cell receptor beta chains from a single sample sequenced in a study of blood T cell repertoires in COVID-19. The repertoire was sequenced with immunoSEQ multiplex PCR; TCRdb's copy has only in-frame clones and lacks some. In the table there are roughly 150,000 clones, just under 90% of which are singletons. Material: peripheral blood. These receptors came from a woman between 70 and 85 years old with COVID-19, enrolled during active disease.

The rearrangement links TRBV4-2 to TRBJ1-2; TRBD1 matches at 7 bases. The CDR3 covers 15 residues. Per the germline V gene, CDR1 is LGHNA and CDR2 is YNFKEQ. V was clipped by 6 bases and J by 2 bases; unmatched bases: 9. The CDR3 sequence: CASRPGQILNYGYTF. As DNA, the CDR3 is TGTGCCAGCAGACCGGGACAGATCTTAAACTATGGCTACACCTTC.

The genes are TRBV5-5 and TRBJ1-1; tentative D call: TRBD1 (6 bases). The V and J ends lost 1 base and 3 bases respectively, with 10 bases between them. Germline-derived CDR1 and CDR2 are SGHKS and YYEKEE (reference sequence). The CDR3 is 14 amino acids. The CDR3 is CASSLLTGYTEAFF. CDR3 nucleotide sequence: TGTGCCAGCAGCTTGTTGACAGGATACACTGAAGCTTTCTTT. Variable domain in full (rest from reference TRBV5-5 and TRBJ1-1): DAGVTQSPTHLIKTRGQQVTLRCSPISGHKSVSWYQQVLGQGPQFIFQYYEKEERGRGNFPDRFSARQFPNYSSELNVNALLLGDSALYLCASSLLTGYTEAFFGQGTRLTVV.

The J gene is TRBJ2-2, the V gene TRBV2; 11 bases agree with TRBD2. CDR1 is SNHLY, CDR2 FYNNEI, per germline. J was trimmed by 3 bases and V by 8 bases; bases with no gene match: 8. This CDR3 region has 16 residues. The CDR3 coding sequence is TGTGCCAGCCACGAGCTAGCGGGGGGAGACACCGGGGAGCTGTTTTTT. Its protein product is CASHELAGGDTGELFF.

V is TRBV7-9 and J is TRBJ2-5, with D tentatively TRBD2 (5 bases). V shed 2 bases and J shed 3 bases, with 13 bases lying between them. This CDR3 is built from 15 residues. Per germline, CDR1 SEHNR and CDR2 FQNEAQ (reference sequence). The chain's CDR3 is CASSLWGEGKETQYF. CDR3 bases: TGTGCCAGCAGCTTATGGGGAGAGGGAAAAGAGACCCAGTACTTC.

The chain employs TRBV11-2 and TRBJ2-3; 9 nucleotides align to TRBD2. The CDR3 totals 14 residues. After removal of 3 bases from V and 6 bases from J, the junction contained 4 bases not matched to a gene. Germline V CDR1 and CDR2: SGHAT, FQNNGV. The CDR3 is CASSFGGGADTQYF. Written as DNA, the CDR3 is TGTGCCAGCAGCTTTGGCGGGGGGGCTGATACGCAGTATTTT.

The CDR3 coding sequence is TGTGCCAGCAGCCTTGAGAGCGGGGAACAAGAGACCCAGTACTTC. Protein sequence: CASSLESGEQETQYF. The V call is TRBV7-2, the J call TRBJ2-5; 7 nucleotides match TRBD2. After removal of 5 bases from V and 2 bases from J, the junction contained 8 bases not matched to a gene. Germline V gene sequence: CDR1 SGHTA, CDR2 FQGNSA. The CDR3 is 15 residues long. Using reference TRBV7-2 and TRBJ2-5 for the parts outside the CDR3, the full variable domain is GAGVSQSPSNKVTEKGKDVELRCDPISGHTALYWYRQSLGQGLEFLIYFQGNSAPDKSGLPSDRFSAERTGGSVSTLTIQRTQQEDSAVYLCASSLESGEQETQYFGPGTRLLVL.

The CDR3 DNA reads as TGTGCCAGTACCCAGGGGGCTGCGGCAATTGAAGCTTTCTTT. Its translation: CASTQGAAAIEAFF. The chain links TRBV19 to TRBJ1-1, with 8 bases that match TRBD1. Per germline, CDR1 LNHDA and CDR2 SQIVND (reference sequence). The CDR3 length is 14 residues. J was trimmed by 7 bases and V by 7 bases; bases with no gene match: 11.

The chain links TRBV11-2 to TRBJ2-3, with 9 nucleotides matching TRBD1. CDR1 is SGHAT and CDR2 is FQNNGV in the germline V gene. The CDR3 has 16 amino acids. The V and J ends lost 3 bases and 3 bases, in that order; junction bases with no gene match: 7. DNA of the CDR3: TGTGCCAGCAGCTTCCAAGGGGGACAGGGTACAGATACGCAGTATTTT. It translates to CASSFQGGQGTDTQYF.

This chain links TRBV28 with TRBJ1-4, with 10 bases lining up with TRBD1. Trimming at V came to 7 bases and at J to 6 bases, leaving 8 bases not matched to a gene. There are 15 residues in the CDR3. Germline V gives CDR1 MDHEN, CDR2 SYDVKM. CDR3 DNA: TGTGCCAGCACCCGATCCGGGACAGGGGATGAAAAACTGTTTTTT. Translated, it gives CASTRSGTGDEKLFF.

The chain employs TRBV20-1 and TRBJ2-2, with a possible D match to TRBD1 (6 bases). This CDR3 region has 16 residues. Trimming left V 5 bases short and J 1 base short, with 17 bases between. Germline values: CDR1 DFQATT, CDR2 SNEGSKA (reference sequence). Here the CDR3 DNA reads TGCAGTGCTCGTGGCACCGGGACAAAGAACACCGGGGAGCTGTTTTTT. This gives the protein CSARGTGTKNTGELFF.

The chain combines TRBV6-1 with TRBJ1-6, with D tentatively TRBD1 (6 bases). CDR1 MNHNS and CDR2 SASEGT come from the germline V gene. The ends were cut back, 5 bases at V and 7 bases at J, with 15 bases in the middle. The CDR3 sequence is 15 residues long. CDR3 residues: CASSWGRGGNSPLHF. CDR3 DNA: TGTGCCAGCAGTTGGGGTAGGGGGGGAAATTCACCCCTCCACTTT.

The CDR3: CASSFSGPWSNQPQHF. CDR3 DNA: TGTGCCAGCAGTTTTTCAGGGCCATGGAGCAATCAGCCCCAGCATTTT. The V and J genes are TRBV27 and TRBJ1-5; tentatively, D is TRBD1 (5 bases). Germline V lookup: CDR1 MNHEY, CDR2 SMNVEV (reference sequence). V lost 3 bases and J lost 1, with 13 bases in between. The CDR3 spans 16 residues.

The gene calls are TRBV28 and TRBJ2-1; D is uncertain. Per germline, CDR1 MDHEN and CDR2 SYDVKM. V was pared by 6 bases and J by 0 bases, with 6 bases between. The CDR3 length is 13 residues. The CDR3 DNA reads TGTGCCAGCAGGTCAGGCTCCTACAATGAGCAGTTCTTC. Amino acid sequence: CASRSGSYNEQFF.

The chain uses TRBV2 and TRBJ1-2; 8 bases fit TRBD1. This CDR3 comprises 15 residues. Germline-derived CDR1 and CDR2 are SNHLY and FYNNEI. Trimming took 0 bases from V and 6 from J; bases not matched to a gene: 6. The CDR3 sequence is CASSEAETGVHGYTF. The CDR3 DNA sequence: TGTGCCAGCAGTGAAGCCGAGACAGGGGTCCATGGCTACACCTTC.

The chain has TRBV10-3 and TRBJ1-1; 7 nucleotides align to TRBD1. The germline V gene encodes CDR1 ENHRY and CDR2 SYGVKD. The CDR3 spans 14 residues. The ends lost 4 bases at V and 3 bases at J; junction bases unmatched: 5. The CDR3 region is CAISVKGADTEAFF. CDR3 nucleotides: TGTGCCATCAGTGTAAAGGGGGCGGACACTGAAGCTTTCTTT.

The genes are TRBV4-2 and TRBJ1-5, with D possibly TRBD1 on 5 matching bases. Per the germline V gene, CDR1 is LGHNA and CDR2 is YNFKEQ. Trimming cost V 4 bases and J 1 base, with 11 bases left between them. CDR3 length: 15 residues. CDR3 in amino acids: CASSPGGASNQPQHF. CDR3 nucleotides: TGTGCCAGCAGCCCGGGCGGGGCCAGCAATCAGCCCCAGCATTTT.